This TCR beta chain was identified during a study of regulatory T cells in long-lasting Graves disease. CDR3-region Arm-PCR and iRepertoire HTBI primers produced the TCR beta libraries. TCRdb itself ran the multiplex PCR reads through MiXCR, one entry per CDR3 protein. Counted here are hundreds of thousands of distinct CDR3 sequences, 20% to 25% occurring once; the ten biggest clones make up about an eighth. Described time point: persistent/refractory GD, antithyroid drugs over 5 years with positive TRAb. PBMC-derived RNA was used for the TCR library. Peripheral blood, approximately 9 milliliters of it, was drawn into EDTA tubes. V trimming: 5 bases; J trimming: 4 bases; junction bases outside the gene matches: 8. Germline CDR1 reads DFQATT; CDR2 reads SNEGSKA (reference sequence). The CDR3 spans 15 residues.

This sequence joins TRBV20-1 and TRBJ2-3, with 11 bases aligning to TRBD2. The source material was peripheral blood mononuclear cells (PBMCs), sampled when the disease was refractory, from a patient treated with antithyroid drugs. This sequence originates from a female donor with Graves disease. For the CDR3, the DNA is TGCAGTGCTTTAGCGGGGGGGCCGGAGGCAGATACGCAGTATTTT. Protein product: CSALAGGPEADTQYF.